The entry below gives a single TCR beta chain sequence along with its context. The antigen remains unidentified. Amplification used 60 V beta primers and 13 J beta primers. Profiled with immunoSEQ multiplex PCR; TCRdb holds only in-frame clones, not every one. This table has tens of thousands of clones, about 76% appearing once. Isocitrate dehydrogenase mutation was absent in all glioblastoma patients. Losses at the gene ends were 5 bases for V and 5 bases for J; bases not matched to a gene: 10. The CDR3 runs to 15 residues. CDR1 LNHDA and CDR2 SQIVND come from the germline V gene (reference sequence). This specimen belongs to a study of glioma-infiltrating T cells after dendritic cell vaccination. General study findings and limits: Estimated pretreatment TIL content predicted outcome after dendritic cell vaccination.

This TCR derives from a human donor with glioblastoma. The chain couples TRBV19 to TRBJ1-2, with 8 bases lining up with TRBD1. Material: blood, obtained before dendritic cell vaccination. CDR3 DNA: TGTGCCAGTAGTCCCAGGGGGCAGGGGTTGTATGGCTACACCTTC. Translated: CASSPRGQGLYGYTF.